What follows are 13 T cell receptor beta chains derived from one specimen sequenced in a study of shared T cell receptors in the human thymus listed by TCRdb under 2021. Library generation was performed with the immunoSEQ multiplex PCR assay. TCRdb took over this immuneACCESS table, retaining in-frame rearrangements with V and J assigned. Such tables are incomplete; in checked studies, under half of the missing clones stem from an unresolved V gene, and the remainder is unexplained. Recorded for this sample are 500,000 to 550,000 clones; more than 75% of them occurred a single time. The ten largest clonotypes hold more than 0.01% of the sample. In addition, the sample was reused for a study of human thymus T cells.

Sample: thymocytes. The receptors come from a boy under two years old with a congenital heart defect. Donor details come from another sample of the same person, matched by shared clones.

CDR3 coding DNA: TGTGCCTGGAGTGAGCGGAGTAATACGCAGTATTTT. Translating it yields CAWSERSNTQYF. This chain joins TRBV30 and TRBJ2-3; D is perhaps TRBD2 (5 bases). Per the germline V gene, CDR1 is GTSNPN and CDR2 is SVGIG (reference sequence). Trimming removed 1 base at V and 7 bases at J, with 9 bases between. CDR3 length equals 12 residues. Variable domain in full (rest from reference TRBV30 and TRBJ2-3): SQTIHQWPATLVQPVGSPLSLECTVEGTSNPNLYWYRQAAGRGLQLLFYSVGIGQISSEVPQNLSASRPQDRQFILSSKKLLLSDSGFYLCAWSERSNTQYFGPGTRLTVL.

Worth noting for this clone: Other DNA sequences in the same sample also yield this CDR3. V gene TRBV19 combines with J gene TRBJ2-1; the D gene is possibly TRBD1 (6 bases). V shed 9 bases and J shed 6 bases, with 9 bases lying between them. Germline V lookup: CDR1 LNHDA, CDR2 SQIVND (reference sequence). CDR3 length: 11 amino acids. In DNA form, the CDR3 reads TGTGCCAGCCGAGGGGGCAATGAGCAGTTCTTC. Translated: CASRGGNEQFF.

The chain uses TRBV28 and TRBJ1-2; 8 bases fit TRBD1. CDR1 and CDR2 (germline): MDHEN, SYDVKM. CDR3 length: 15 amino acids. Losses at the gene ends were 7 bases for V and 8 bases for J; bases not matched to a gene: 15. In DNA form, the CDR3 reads TGTGCCAGCACGGGGCAGGGGGCGTTCTCTGAGGGCTACACCTTC. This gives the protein CASTGQGAFSEGYTF.

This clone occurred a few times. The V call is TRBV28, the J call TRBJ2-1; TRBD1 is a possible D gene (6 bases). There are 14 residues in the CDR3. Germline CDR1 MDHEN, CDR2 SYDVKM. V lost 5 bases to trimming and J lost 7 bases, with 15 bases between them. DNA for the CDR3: TGTGCCAGCAGTCGCACCGGGACACCGAATGAGCAGTTCTTC. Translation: CASSRTGTPNEQFF.

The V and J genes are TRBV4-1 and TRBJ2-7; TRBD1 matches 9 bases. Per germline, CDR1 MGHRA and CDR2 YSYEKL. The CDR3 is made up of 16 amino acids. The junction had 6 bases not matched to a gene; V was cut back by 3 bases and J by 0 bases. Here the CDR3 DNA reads TGCGCCAGCAGCCATCCCGGACAGGGGCGCTCCTACGAGCAGTACTTC. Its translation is CASSHPGQGRSYEQYF.

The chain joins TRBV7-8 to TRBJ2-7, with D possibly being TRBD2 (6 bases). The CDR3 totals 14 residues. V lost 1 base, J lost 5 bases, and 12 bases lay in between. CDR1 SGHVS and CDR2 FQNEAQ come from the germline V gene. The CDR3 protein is CASSLGSGDNEQYF. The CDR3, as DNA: TGTGCCAGCAGCTTAGGGTCGGGAGACAACGAGCAGTACTTC. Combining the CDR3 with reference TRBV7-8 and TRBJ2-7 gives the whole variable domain GAGVSQSPRYKVAKRGQDVALRCDPISGHVSLFWYQQALGQGPEFLTYFQNEAQLDKSGLPSDRFFAERPEGSVSTLKIQRTQQEDSAVYLCASSLGSGDNEQYFGPGTRLTVT.

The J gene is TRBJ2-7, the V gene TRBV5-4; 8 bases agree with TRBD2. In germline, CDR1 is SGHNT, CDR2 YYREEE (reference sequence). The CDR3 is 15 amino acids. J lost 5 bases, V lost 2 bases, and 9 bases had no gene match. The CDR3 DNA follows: TGTGCCAGCAGCTTCTCGGGAGGGCCATCCCACGAGCAGTACTTC. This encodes CASSFSGGPSHEQYF.

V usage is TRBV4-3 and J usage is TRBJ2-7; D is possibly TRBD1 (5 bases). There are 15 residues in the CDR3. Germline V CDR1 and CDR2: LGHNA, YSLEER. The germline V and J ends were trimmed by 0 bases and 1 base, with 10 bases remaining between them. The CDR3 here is CASSQEGQGSYEQYF. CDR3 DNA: TGCGCCAGCAGCCAAGAAGGACAAGGGTCCTACGAGCAGTACTTC.

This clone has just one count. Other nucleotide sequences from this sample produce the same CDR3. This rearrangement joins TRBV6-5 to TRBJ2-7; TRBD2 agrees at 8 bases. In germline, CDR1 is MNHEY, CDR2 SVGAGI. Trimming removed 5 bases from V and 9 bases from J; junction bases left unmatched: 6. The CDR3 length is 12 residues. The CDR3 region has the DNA TGTGCCAGCAGTCCCGGGAGGGGGGGGCAGTACTTC. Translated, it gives CASSPGRGGQYF.

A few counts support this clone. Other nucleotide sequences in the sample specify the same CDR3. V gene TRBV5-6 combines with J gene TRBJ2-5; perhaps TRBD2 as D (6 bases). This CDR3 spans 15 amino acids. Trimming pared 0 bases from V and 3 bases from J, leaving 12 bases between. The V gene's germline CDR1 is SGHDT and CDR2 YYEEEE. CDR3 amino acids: CASSLAVSGKETQYF. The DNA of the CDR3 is TGTGCCAGCAGCTTGGCGGTTAGCGGAAAAGAGACCCAGTACTTC.

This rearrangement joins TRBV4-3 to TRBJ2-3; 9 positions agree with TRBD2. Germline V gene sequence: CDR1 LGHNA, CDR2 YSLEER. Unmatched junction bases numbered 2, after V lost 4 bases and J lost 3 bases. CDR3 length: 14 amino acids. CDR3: CASSLTSGTDTQYF. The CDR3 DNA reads TGCGCCAGCAGCCTGACTAGCGGAACAGATACGCAGTATTTT.

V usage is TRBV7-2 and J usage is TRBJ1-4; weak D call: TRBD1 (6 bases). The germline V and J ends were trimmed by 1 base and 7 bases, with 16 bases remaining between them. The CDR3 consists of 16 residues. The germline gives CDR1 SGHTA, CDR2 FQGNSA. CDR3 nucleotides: TGTGCCAGCAGCTTAGTCCCAGGGGCTAGGGGTGAAAAACTGTTTTTT. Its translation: CASSLVPGARGEKLFF.

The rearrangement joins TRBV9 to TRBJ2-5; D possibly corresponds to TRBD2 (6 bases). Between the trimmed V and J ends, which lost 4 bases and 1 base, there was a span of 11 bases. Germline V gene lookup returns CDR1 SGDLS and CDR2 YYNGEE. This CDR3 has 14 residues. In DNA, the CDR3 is TGTGCCAGCAGCCGCGGAGGGAGCCAAGAGACCCAGTACTTC. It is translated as CASSRGGSQETQYF.